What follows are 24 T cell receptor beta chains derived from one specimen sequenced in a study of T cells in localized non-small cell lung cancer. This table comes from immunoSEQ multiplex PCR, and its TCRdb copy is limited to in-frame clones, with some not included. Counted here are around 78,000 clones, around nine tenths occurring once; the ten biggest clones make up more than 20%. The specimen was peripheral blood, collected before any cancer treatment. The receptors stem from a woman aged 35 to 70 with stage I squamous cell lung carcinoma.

The CDR3 DNA is TGCGCCAGCAGCGAAGTAGCGGGGGGCCGGACCGGGGAGCTGTTTTTT. Protein: CASSEVAGGRTGELFF. The chain employs TRBV5-1 and TRBJ2-2; TRBD2 matches at 10 bases. The ends lost 4 bases at V and 5 bases at J; junction bases unmatched: 8. Germline lookup yields CDR1 SGHRS and CDR2 YFSETQ. This CDR3 comprises 16 residues.

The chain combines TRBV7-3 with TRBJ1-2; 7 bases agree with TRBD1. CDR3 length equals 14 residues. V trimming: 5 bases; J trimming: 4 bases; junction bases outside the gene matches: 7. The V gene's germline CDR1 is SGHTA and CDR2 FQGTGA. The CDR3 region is CASSPSGGPYGYTF. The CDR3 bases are TGTGCCAGCAGCCCTTCAGGGGGTCCCTATGGCTACACCTTC.

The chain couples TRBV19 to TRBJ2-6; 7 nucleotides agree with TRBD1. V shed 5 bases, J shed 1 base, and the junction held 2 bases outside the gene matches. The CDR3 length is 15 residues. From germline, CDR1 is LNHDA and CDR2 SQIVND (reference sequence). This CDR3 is CASSAQGSGANVLTF. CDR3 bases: TGTGCCAGTAGTGCACAGGGGTCTGGGGCCAACGTCCTGACTTTC.

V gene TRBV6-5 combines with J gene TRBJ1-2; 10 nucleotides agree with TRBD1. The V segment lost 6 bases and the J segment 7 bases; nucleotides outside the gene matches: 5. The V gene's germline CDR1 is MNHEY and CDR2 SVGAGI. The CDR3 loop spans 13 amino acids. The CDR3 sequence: CASRGTGEIGYTF. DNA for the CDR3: TGTGCCAGCAGGGGGACAGGGGAAATTGGCTACACCTTC.

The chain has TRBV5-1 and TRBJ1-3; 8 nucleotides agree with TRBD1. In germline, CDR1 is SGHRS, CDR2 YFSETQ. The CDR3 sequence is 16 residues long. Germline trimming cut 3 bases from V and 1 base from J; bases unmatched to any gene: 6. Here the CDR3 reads CASSSGTGESGNTIYF. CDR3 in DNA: TGCGCCAGCAGCTCGGGGACAGGAGAATCTGGAAACACCATATATTTT.

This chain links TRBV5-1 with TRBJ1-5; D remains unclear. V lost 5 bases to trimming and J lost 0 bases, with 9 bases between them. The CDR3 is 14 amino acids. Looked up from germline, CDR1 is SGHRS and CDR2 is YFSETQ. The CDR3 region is CASRRDGSNQPQHF. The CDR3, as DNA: TGCGCCAGCAGGCGTGACGGTAGCAATCAGCCCCAGCATTTT.

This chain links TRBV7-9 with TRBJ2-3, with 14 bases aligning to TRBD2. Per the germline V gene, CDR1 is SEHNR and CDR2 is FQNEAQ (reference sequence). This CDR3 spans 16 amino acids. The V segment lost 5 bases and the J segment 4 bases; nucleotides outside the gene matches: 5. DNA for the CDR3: TGTGCCAGCAGCCAGGGACTAGCGGGGGCTGCAGATACGCAGTATTTT. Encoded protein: CASSQGLAGAADTQYF.

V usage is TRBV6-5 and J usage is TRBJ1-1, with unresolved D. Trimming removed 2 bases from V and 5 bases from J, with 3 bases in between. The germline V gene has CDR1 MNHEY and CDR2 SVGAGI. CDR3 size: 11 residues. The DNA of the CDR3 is TGTGCCAGCAGTTACCCAACTGAAGCTTTCTTT. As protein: CASSYPTEAFF.

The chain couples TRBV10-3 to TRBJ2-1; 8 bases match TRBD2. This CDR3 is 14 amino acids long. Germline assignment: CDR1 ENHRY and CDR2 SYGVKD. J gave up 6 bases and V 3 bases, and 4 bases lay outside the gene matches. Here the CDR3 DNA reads TGTGCCATCAGTGAAGCGGGGGCGATCAATGAGCAGTTCTTC. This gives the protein CAISEAGAINEQFF.

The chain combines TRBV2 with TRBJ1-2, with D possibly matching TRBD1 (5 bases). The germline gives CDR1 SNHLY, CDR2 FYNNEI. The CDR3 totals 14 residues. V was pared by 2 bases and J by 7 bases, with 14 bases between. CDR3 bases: TGTGCCAGCAGTGAAATCTTCGGCCAGGGTGGCTACACCTTC. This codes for CASSEIFGQGGYTF.

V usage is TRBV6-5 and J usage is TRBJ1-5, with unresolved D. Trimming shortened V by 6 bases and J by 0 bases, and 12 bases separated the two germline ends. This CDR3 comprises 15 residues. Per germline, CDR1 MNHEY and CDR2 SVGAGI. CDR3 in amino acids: CASSTLGSSNQPQHF. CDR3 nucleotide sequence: TGTGCCAGCAGCACCCTAGGGTCTAGCAATCAGCCCCAGCATTTT.

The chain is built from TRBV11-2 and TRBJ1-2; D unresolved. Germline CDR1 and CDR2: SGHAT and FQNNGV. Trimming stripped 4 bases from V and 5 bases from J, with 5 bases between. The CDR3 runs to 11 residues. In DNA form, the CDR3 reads TGTGCCAGCAGCTCCAATTATGGCTACACCTTC. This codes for CASSSNYGYTF.

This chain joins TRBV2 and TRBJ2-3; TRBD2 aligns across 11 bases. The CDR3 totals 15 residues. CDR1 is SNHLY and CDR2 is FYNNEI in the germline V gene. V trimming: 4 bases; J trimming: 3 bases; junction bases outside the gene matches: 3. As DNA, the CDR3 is TGTGCCAGCAGTGCCGGGACTAGCGGAACAGATACGCAGTATTTT. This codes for CASSAGTSGTDTQYF.

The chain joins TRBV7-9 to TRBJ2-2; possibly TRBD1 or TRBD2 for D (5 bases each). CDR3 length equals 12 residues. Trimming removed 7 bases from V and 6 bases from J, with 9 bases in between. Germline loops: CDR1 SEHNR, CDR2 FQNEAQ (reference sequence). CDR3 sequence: CASNLGAGELFF. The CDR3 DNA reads TGTGCCAGCAACCTGGGGGCCGGGGAGCTGTTTTTT. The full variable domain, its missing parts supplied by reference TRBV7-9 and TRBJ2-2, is DTGVSQNPRHKITKRGQNVTFRCDPISEHNRLYWYRQTLGQGPEFLTYFQNEAQLEKSRLLSDRFSAERPKGSFSTLEIQRTEQGDSAMYLCASNLGAGELFFGEGSRLTVL.

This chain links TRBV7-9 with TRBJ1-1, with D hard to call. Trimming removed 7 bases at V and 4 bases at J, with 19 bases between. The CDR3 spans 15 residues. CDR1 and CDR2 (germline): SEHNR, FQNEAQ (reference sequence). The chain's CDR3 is CASIQANVVGTEAFF. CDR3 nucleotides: TGTGCCAGCATCCAAGCTAACGTGGTTGGCACTGAAGCTTTCTTT.

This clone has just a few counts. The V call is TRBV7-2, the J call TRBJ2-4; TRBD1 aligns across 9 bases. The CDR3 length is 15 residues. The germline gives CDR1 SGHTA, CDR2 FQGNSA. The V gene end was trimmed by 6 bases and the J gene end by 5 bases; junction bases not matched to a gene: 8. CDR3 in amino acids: CASRPWGQGQNIQYF. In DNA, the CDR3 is TGTGCCAGCAGACCATGGGGACAGGGTCAAAACATTCAGTACTTC.

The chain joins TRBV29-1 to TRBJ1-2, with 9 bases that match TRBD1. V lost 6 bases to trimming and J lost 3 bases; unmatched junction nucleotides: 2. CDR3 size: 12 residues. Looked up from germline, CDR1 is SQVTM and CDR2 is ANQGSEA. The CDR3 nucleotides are TGCAGCGTACGGACAGGGGACTATGGCTACACCTTC. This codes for CSVRTGDYGYTF.

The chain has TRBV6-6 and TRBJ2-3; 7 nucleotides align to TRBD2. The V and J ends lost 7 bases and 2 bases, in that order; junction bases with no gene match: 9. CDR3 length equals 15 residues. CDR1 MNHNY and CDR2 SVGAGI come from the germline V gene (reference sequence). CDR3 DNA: TGTGCCAGCAAGAAGGGAGGGACCGCCACAGATACGCAGTATTTT. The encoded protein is CASKKGGTATDTQYF.

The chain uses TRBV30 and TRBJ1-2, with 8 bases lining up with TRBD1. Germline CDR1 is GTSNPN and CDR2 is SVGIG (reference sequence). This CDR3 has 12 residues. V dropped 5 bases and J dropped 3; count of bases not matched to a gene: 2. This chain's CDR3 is CAWAGGDYGYTF. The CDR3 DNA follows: TGTGCCTGGGCAGGGGGCGACTATGGCTACACCTTC.

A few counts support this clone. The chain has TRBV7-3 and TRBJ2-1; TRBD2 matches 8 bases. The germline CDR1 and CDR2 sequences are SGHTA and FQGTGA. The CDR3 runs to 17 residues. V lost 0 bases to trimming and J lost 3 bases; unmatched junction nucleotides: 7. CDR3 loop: CASSLTTTSGGYNEQFF. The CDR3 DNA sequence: TGTGCCAGCAGCTTAACTACAACAAGCGGGGGCTACAATGAGCAGTTCTTC. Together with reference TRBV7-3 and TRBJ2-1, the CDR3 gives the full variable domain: GAGVSQTPSNKVTEKGKYVELRCDPISGHTALYWYRQSLGQGPEFLIYFQGTGAADDSGLPNDRFFAVRPEGSVSTLKIQRTERGDSAVYLCASSLTTTSGGYNEQFFGPGTRLTVL.

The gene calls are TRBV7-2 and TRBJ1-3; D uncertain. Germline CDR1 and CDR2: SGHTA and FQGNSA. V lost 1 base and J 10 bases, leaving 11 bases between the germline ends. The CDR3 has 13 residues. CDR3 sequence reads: CASSLVKGGTIYF. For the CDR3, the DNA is TGTGCCAGCAGCTTAGTTAAGGGAGGGACCATATATTTT.

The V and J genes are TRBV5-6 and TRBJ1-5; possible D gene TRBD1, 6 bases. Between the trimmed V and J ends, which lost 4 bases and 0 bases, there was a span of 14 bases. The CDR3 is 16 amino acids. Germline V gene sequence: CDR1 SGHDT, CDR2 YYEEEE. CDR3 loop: CASSPGTPNSNQPQHF. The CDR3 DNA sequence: TGTGCCAGCAGCCCCGGGACACCTAATAGCAATCAGCCCCAGCATTTT.

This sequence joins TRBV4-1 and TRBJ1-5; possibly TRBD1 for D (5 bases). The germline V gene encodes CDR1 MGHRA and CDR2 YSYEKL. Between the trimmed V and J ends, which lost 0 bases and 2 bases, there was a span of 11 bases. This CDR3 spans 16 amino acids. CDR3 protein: CASSQEAGIGNQPQHF. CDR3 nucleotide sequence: TGCGCCAGCAGCCAAGAAGCAGGGATAGGCAATCAGCCCCAGCATTTT.

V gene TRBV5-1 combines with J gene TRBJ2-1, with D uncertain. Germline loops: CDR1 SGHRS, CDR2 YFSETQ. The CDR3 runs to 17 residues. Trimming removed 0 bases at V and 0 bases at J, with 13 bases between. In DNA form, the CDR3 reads TGCGCCAGCAGCTTGGGAAGGACGGCCAGCTCCTACAATGAGCAGTTCTTC. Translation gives CASSLGRTASSYNEQFF.